A single sample is the source of the 10 T cell receptor beta chains below, sequenced in a study of blood T cell repertoires in COVID-19. Clones were sequenced by immunoSEQ multiplex PCR, and TCRdb holds only the in-frame ones, with some missing. The data hold about 200,000 clones, with 85% to 90% observed a single time. The sample consisted of PBMCs or T cells enriched from blood (not recorded which). These receptors were obtained from a woman aged 25 to 39 with acute COVID-19.

The chain uses TRBV11-2 and TRBJ1-3; D remains unclear. With 5 bases removed from V and 0 bases from J, the gap between germline ends came to 14 bases. Germline V gene lookup returns CDR1 SGHAT and CDR2 FQNNGV. The CDR3 covers 16 residues. The CDR3 reads CASSPPRLYSGNTIYF. In DNA, the CDR3 is TGTGCCAGCAGCCCCCCCCGACTGTACTCTGGAAACACCATATATTTT.

This clone occurred a few times. The rearrangement joins TRBV28 to TRBJ2-7; TRBD1 matches at 8 bases. Germline CDR1 reads MDHEN; CDR2 reads SYDVKM. V lost 6 bases and J lost 5; bases outside the gene matches: 15. There are 16 residues in the CDR3. The CDR3 sequence is CASSFVAWTGSHEQYF. The CDR3 DNA is TGTGCCAGCAGCTTCGTCGCGTGGACAGGGAGCCACGAGCAGTACTTC.

J is TRBJ2-7 and V is TRBV6-5; a weak D match, TRBD2 (6 bases). Trimming took 7 bases from V and 4 from J, leaving 8 bases between them. Germline CDR1 and CDR2: MNHEY and SVGAGI. The CDR3 has 11 residues. CDR3 sequence (DNA): TGTGCCAGCATCGGGAGTTACGAGCAGTACTTC. Translating gives CASIGSYEQYF.

The chain joins TRBV2 to TRBJ2-3; 7 bases match TRBD1. After removal of 8 bases from V and 0 bases from J, the junction contained 5 bases not matched to a gene. Germline values: CDR1 SNHLY, CDR2 FYNNEI. The CDR3 contains 14 residues. The CDR3 region has the DNA TGTGCCAGCTTTTCGGGACAGAGCACAGATACGCAGTATTTT. Translating gives CASFSGQSTDTQYF.

V is TRBV28 and J is TRBJ1-1; D gene ambiguous. From germline, CDR1 is MDHEN and CDR2 SYDVKM. This CDR3 comprises 15 residues. V was shortened by 5 bases and J by 1 base, with 14 bases between the two germline ends. CDR3 residues: CASSPNGVENTEAFF. Written as DNA, the CDR3 is TGTGCCAGCAGTCCTAACGGGGTAGAGAACACTGAAGCTTTCTTT.

The chain uses TRBV3-1 (or the pseudogene TRBV3-2) and TRBJ1-6; no reliable D call. This CDR3 contains 14 residues. The germline V gene has CDR1 LGHDT and CDR2 YNNKEL (reference sequence). Trimming took off 4 bases at V and 6 bases at J, with 10 bases between the two ends. DNA for the CDR3: TGTGCCAGCAGCCTCCGTGAGGGTAATTCACCCCTCCACTTT. Residues: CASSLREGNSPLHF.

The chain is built from TRBV6-5 and TRBJ1-1; possibly TRBD1 for D (6 bases). This CDR3 comprises 14 residues. Trimming removed 7 bases from V and 4 bases from J, with 16 bases in between. Germline V gene data show CDR1 as MNHEY and CDR2 as SVGAGI. In nucleotides, the CDR3 is TGTGCCAGCATGCCTGTGGGAGGGGGCACTGAAGCTTTCTTT. Protein product: CASMPVGGGTEAFF.

The chain recombines TRBV18 with TRBJ1-1; tentative D call: TRBD1 (5 bases). The CDR3 totals 12 residues. V was shortened by 1 base and J by 5 bases, with 5 bases between the two germline ends. Germline CDR1 KGHSH, CDR2 LQKENI. CDR3 region: CASSPQGTEAFF. DNA for the CDR3: TGTGCCAGCTCACCACAGGGGACTGAAGCTTTCTTT.

The chain links TRBV11-2 to TRBJ2-3; 7 bases fit TRBD2. V shed 3 bases, J shed 4 bases, and the junction held 7 bases outside the gene matches. CDR1 SGHAT and CDR2 FQNNGV come from the germline V gene. This CDR3 has 15 amino acids. The CDR3 region is CASSLGGGFPDTQYF. For the CDR3, the DNA is TGTGCCAGCAGCTTGGGCGGGGGTTTCCCAGATACGCAGTATTTT.

The CDR3 sequence is CASSQGQGEAFF. CDR3 coding DNA: TGCGCCAGCAGCCAAGGACAGGGTGAAGCTTTCTTT. This rearrangement joins TRBV4-3 to TRBJ1-1, with 7 bases lining up with TRBD1. The V gene end was trimmed by 1 base and the J gene end by 7 bases; junction bases not matched to a gene: 0. The germline gives CDR1 LGHNA, CDR2 YSLEER. CDR3 length: 12 residues.